These 8 T cell receptor beta chains share one sample of origin, sequenced in a study of OX40 agonist ivuxolimab in advanced cancers. Only in-frame clones appear in the TCRdb table, and some are missing; sequencing was by immunoSEQ multiplex PCR. The sample contains tens of thousands of clones, around 78% of which appear only once. This sample comprised CD4+ or CD8+ T cells sorted from blood, obtained in a trial of the OX40 agonist ivuxolimab. The receptors here all came from an adult with an advanced solid tumor such as melanoma, head and neck, liver or kidney cancer.

This clone appeared a single time. The rearrangement links TRBV19 to TRBJ1-5, with unresolved D. Germline V gene sequence: CDR1 LNHDA, CDR2 SQIVND (reference sequence). Trimming removed 6 bases from V and 0 bases from J, with 9 bases in between. The CDR3 sequence is 14 residues long. The CDR3 protein is CASSRTNSNQPQHF. CDR3 DNA sequence: TGTGCCAGTAGCCGTACCAATAGCAATCAGCCCCAGCATTTT. The full variable domain, in which reference TRBV19 and TRBJ1-5 provide the parts outside the CDR3, is DGGITQSPKYLFRKEGQNVTLSCEQNLNHDAMYWYRQDPGQGLRLIYYSQIVNDFQKGDIAEGYSVSREKKESFPLTVTSAQKNPTAFYLCASSRTNSNQPQHFGDGTRLSIL.

This clone was found a few times. Here the CDR3 DNA reads TGTGCCAGCTCACCTTCTCCGGGGAGCAATCAGCCCCAGCATTTT. This sequence encodes CASSPSPGSNQPQHF. The chain recombines TRBV18 with TRBJ1-5; D call uncertain. Per the germline V gene, CDR1 is KGHSH and CDR2 is LQKENI. The CDR3 has 15 amino acids. Trimming pared 3 bases from V and 1 base from J, leaving 10 bases between.

This clone was found once. V and J are TRBV4-1 and TRBJ1-5; possible D gene TRBD1, 5 bases. V shed 4 bases and J shed 4 bases, with 26 bases lying between them. The V gene's germline CDR1 is MGHRA and CDR2 YSYEKL. This CDR3 spans 19 amino acids. In nucleotides, the CDR3 is TGCGCCAGCAGCCTCCTAGCCAGAGTTGACGGGGCGCGGAATCAGCCCCAGCATTTT. Protein: CASSLLARVDGARNQPQHF.

V usage is TRBV7-9 and J usage is TRBJ2-5; TRBD1 might be the D (5 bases). Trimming took off 0 bases at V and 0 bases at J, with 11 bases between the two ends. Germline V gene data show CDR1 as SEHNR and CDR2 as FQNEAQ (reference sequence). The CDR3 is 16 amino acids. The CDR3 bases are TGTGCCAGCAGCTTAGCGAAAGGCAGGGACCAAGAGACCCAGTACTTC. Encoded protein: CASSLAKGRDQETQYF. The full variable domain, in which reference TRBV7-9 and TRBJ2-5 provide the parts outside the CDR3, is DTGVSQNPRHKITKRGQNVTFRCDPISEHNRLYWYRQTLGQGPEFLTYFQNEAQLEKSRLLSDRFSAERPKGSFSTLEIQRTEQGDSAMYLCASSLAKGRDQETQYFGPGTRLLVL.

The chain is built from TRBV4-2 and TRBJ2-7, with D maybe TRBD2 (5 bases). CDR3 length equals 13 residues. Trimming left V 1 base short and J 5 bases short, with 9 bases between. Looked up from germline, CDR1 is LGHNA and CDR2 is YNFKEQ. CDR3 sequence (DNA): TGTGCCAGCAGCCAAGCCGGACTGAACGAGCAGTACTTC. Residues: CASSQAGLNEQYF.

This clone has more than one count but fewer than ten. The chain carries TRBV6-5 and TRBJ2-7; 7 bases line up with TRBD1. Germline lookup yields CDR1 MNHEY and CDR2 SVGAGI. The V and J ends lost 4 bases and 2 bases, in that order; junction bases with no gene match: 5. The CDR3 consists of 14 residues. The CDR3 is CASSWDSSTYEQYF. CDR3 nucleotides: TGTGCCAGCAGTTGGGACAGCTCTACCTACGAGCAGTACTTC.

The V and J genes are TRBV11-2 and TRBJ2-1, with D maybe TRBD2 (6 bases). The CDR3 consists of 17 residues. Per the germline V gene, CDR1 is SGHAT and CDR2 is FQNNGV. The germline V and J ends were trimmed by 1 base and 2 bases, with 15 bases remaining between them. The CDR3 protein is CASSLVGSSSPYNEQFF. The CDR3 nucleotides read TGTGCCAGCAGCTTAGTCGGGAGCTCCTCCCCCTACAATGAGCAGTTCTTC.

V usage is TRBV7-2 and J usage is TRBJ2-1; 11 nucleotides match TRBD2. Looked up from germline, CDR1 is SGHTA and CDR2 is FQGNSA. Trimming took 6 bases from V and 6 from J; bases not matched to a gene: 4. This CDR3 has 14 residues. The CDR3 here is CASRGGLAGNEQFF. DNA for the CDR3: TGTGCCAGCAGAGGAGGACTAGCGGGCAATGAGCAGTTCTTC.